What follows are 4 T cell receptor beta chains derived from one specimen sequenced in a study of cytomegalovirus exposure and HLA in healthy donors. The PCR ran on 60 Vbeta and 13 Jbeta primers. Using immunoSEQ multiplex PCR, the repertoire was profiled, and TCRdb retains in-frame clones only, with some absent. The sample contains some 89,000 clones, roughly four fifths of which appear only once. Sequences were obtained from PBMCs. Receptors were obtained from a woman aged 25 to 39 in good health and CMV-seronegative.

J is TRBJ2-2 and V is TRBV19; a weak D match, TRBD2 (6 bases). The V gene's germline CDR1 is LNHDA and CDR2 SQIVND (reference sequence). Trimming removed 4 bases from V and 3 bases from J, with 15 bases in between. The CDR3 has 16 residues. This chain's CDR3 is CASSKEGLGHTGELFF. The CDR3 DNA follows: TGTGCCAGTAGTAAGGAGGGGCTTGGTCACACCGGGGAGCTGTTTTTT.

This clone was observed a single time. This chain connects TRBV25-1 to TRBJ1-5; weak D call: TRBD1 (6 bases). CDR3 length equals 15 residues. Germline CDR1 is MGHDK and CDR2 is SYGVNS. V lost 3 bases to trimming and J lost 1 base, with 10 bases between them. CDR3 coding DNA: TGTGCCAGCAGTGATTCAGGGGTGAGCAATCAGCCCCAGCATTTT. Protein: CASSDSGVSNQPQHF. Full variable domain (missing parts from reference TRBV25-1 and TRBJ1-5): EADIYQTPRYLVIGTGKKITLECSQTMGHDKMYWYQQDPGMELHLIHYSYGVNSTEKGDLSSESTVSRIRTEHFPLTLESARPSHTSQYLCASSDSGVSNQPQHFGDGTRLSIL.

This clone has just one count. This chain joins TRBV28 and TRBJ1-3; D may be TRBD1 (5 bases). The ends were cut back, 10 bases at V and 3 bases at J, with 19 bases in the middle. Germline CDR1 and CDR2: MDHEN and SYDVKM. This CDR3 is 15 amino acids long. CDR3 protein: CATGGSRGYGNTIYF. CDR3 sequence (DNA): TGTGCCACCGGGGGGTCGCGGGGATATGGAAACACCATATATTTT.

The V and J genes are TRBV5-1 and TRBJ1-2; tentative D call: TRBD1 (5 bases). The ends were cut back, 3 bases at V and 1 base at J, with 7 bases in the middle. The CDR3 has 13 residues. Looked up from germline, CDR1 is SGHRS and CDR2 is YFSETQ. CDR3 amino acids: CASSSTVNYGYTF. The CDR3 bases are TGCGCCAGCAGCTCGACAGTTAACTATGGCTACACCTTC.